This is a list of T cell receptor beta chains from one sample in a study of T-cell reconstitution after alpha-beta-depleted transplantation in children. TCRdb passed the PCR reads through MiXCR, listing each CDR3 protein once. Of about 150,000 distinct CDR3 sequences listed, about 9% are singletons. The sample consisted of PBMCs, mostly from graft donor cells, taken 180 days after TCRalphabeta/CD19-depleted stem cell transplant. The source is a female patient aged 2 to 10 who had a stem cell transplant for congenital amegakaryocytic thrombocytopenia, so the T cells may come from the graft donor. Both conserved end residues are trimmed from each CDR3. Fields, in order: D gene, clone size, J gene, V gene, CDR3 length, CDR3 protein. The D gene is left open where the match is weak. Clone size is stated in some rows and not others, as once, few, many or a class when expanded.

NA,few,TRBJ2-7,TRBV7-2,11,ASSLWVIYEQY
NA,NA,TRBJ2-7,TRBV2,12,ASMRTEASYEQY
NA,many,TRBJ2-3,TRBV4-1,11,ASSHPQGDTQY
TRBD2,many,TRBJ2-1,TRBV5-1,14,ASSFDSGSSYNEQF
NA,few,TRBJ1-4,TRBV12-5,15,ASGLPYPWTVNEKLF
NA,many,TRBJ2-3,TRBV12-3/TRBV12-4,11,ASSPDGTDTQY
NA,many,TRBJ1-3,TRBV12-3/TRBV12-4,11,ASSSVSGNTIY
NA,many,TRBJ2-1,TRBV6-1,13,ASSRPGRNHNEQF
NA,NA,TRBJ2-4,TRBV28,12,ASSQPSLVHIQY
NA,few,TRBJ1-6,TRBV7-2,15,ASSDAGVSSYNSPLH
NA,NA,TRBJ1-2,TRBV20-1,10,SARDGDYGYT
NA,many,TRBJ2-5,TRBV5-1,13,ASSLQLAAQETQY
NA,NA,TRBJ1-3,TRBV5-1,12,ASSQTGPGNTIY
NA,many,TRBJ2-7,TRBV6-6,11,ASSPGTPDEQY
TRBD2,many,TRBJ2-3,TRBV9,15,ASSGYKAGGRTDTQY
TRBD2,NA,TRBJ2-1,TRBV20-1,13,SKAHSGRIPGEQF
TRBD1,many,TRBJ2-7,TRBV20-1,11,SARGTGDYEQY
NA,many,TRBJ1-4,TRBV3-1,12,ASSRGATNEKLF
NA,many,TRBJ2-7,TRBV28,11,ASIAWGNGEQY
NA,many,TRBJ2-2,TRBV10-3,10,AIRFGTGELF
NA,many,TRBJ1-4,TRBV12-3/TRBV12-4,11,ASRVNRSGKLF